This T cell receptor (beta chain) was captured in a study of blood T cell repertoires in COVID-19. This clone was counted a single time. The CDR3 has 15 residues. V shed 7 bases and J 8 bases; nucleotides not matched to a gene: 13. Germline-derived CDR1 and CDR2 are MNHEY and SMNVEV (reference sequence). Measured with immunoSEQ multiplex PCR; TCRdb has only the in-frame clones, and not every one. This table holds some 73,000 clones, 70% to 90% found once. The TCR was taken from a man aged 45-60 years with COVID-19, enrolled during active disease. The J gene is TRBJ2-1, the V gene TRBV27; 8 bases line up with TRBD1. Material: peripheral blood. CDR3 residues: CASTKPGQGGDEQFF. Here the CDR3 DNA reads TGTGCCAGCACCAAACCCGGACAGGGAGGCGATGAGCAGTTCTTC.